This T cell receptor beta chain is drawn from a study of T cells after posttransplantation cyclophosphamide. Cyclophosphamide on days +3 and +4 followed busulfan-fludarabine conditioning and a marrow graft. The assay was immunoSEQ multiplex PCR, and TCRdb's table has in-frame clones only and misses some. The sample shows thousands of clones, roughly 80% of them seen only once. This CDR3 spans 18 amino acids. Germline V lookup: CDR1 SGHNT, CDR2 YYREEE (reference sequence). The J segment lost 6 bases and the V segment lost 0 bases, leaving 9 bases of the junction unmatched. Concerning this clone: Its antigen is not known.

Study outcomes and limitations: Later post-transplant blood repertoires were often dominated by donor CD8+ memory clones. Recipient CMV seropositivity and CMV reactivation strongly tracked TRB clonality. Skin or GI-infiltrating T cells shared few TRB sequences with blood.

Sample: PBMCs, taken after allogeneic stem cell transplant with posttransplant cyclophosphamide. The source of this sequence is a female patient in her forties or fifties who received an allogeneic stem cell transplant from a related donor, was CMV-positive, and had no GVHD. Some T cells may have come from the graft donor. This rearrangement joins TRBV5-4 to TRBJ2-1; 13 bases align to TRBD2. The DNA of the CDR3 is TGTGCCAGCAGCTTGGGACAGCCGGGACTAGCGGGAACCAATGAGCAGTTCTTC. Translation gives CASSLGQPGLAGTNEQFF.